The 17 T cell receptor beta chains presented below share a single source sample, sequenced in a study of shared clonotypes between healthy human individuals (dated by TCRdb to 2020 to 2022). For the CD8 naive samples, CD45RO-negative cells were positively selected for CCR7, yielding a CD45RA+CCR7+ population from which TemRA cells were excluded. Library generation was performed with the immunoSEQ multiplex PCR assay. Entries here come from immuneACCESS through TCRdb and include only in-frame sequences with V and J called. Some clones fail to appear in such tables; in the studies checked, an unresolved V gene covers under half of the shortfall, and the cause of the remainder is unknown. The sample contains about 2.1 million clones, around 93% of them found a single time. The ten largest clones represent more than 1.5% of the sample. The sample was naive CD8+ T cells from PBMCs. The cell subset or site label for this specimen denotes: CD45RA+CCR7+. Source of these receptors: a man aged 18 to 30 in good health. Some clones in this sample may be carry-over from other donors' samples.

This sequence joins TRBV6-5 and TRBJ2-1, with TRBD1 matching 9 bases. Germline values: CDR1 MNHEY, CDR2 SVGAGI. With V trimmed by 6 bases and J by 9 bases, 6 bases remained unmatched. The CDR3 runs to 13 residues. CDR3 nucleotides: TGTGCCAGCAGCCGAGGGACAGGGACTGAGCAGTTCTTC. Amino acids: CASSRGTGTEQFF.

The rearrangement uses TRBV29-1 and TRBJ1-1, with 10 bases lining up with TRBD1. After removal of 7 bases from V and 10 bases from J, the junction contained 6 bases not matched to a gene. From germline, CDR1 is SQVTM and CDR2 ANQGSEA. The CDR3 extends over 11 amino acids. The CDR3 region has the DNA TGCAGCGCCCTAAGGACAGGGGGAGCTTTCTTT. Encoded protein: CSALRTGGAFF.

The chain links TRBV6-5 to TRBJ2-2; unclear D gene. CDR3 size: 13 residues. The V end was cut by 6 bases, the J end by 3 bases, with 8 bases between. Germline V gene lookup returns CDR1 MNHEY and CDR2 SVGAGI. In nucleotides, the CDR3 is TGTGCCAGCAGCATTGGGGACACCGGGGAGCTGTTTTTT. Translated, it gives CASSIGDTGELFF.

This clone has just one count. The sample carries other DNA sequences with the same CDR3. V and J are TRBV19 and TRBJ2-3; D perhaps matches TRBD2 (6 bases). CDR1 is LNHDA and CDR2 is SQIVND in the germline V gene (reference sequence). The CDR3 contains 13 residues. Trimming pared 5 bases from V and 1 base from J, leaving 7 bases between. This CDR3 reads CASSPGGTDTQYF. The CDR3 DNA reads as TGTGCCAGTAGTCCGGGGGGCACAGATACGCAGTATTTT.

V usage is TRBV5-1 and J usage is TRBJ1-1; possible D gene TRBD1, 5 bases. The CDR3 loop spans 13 amino acids. Germline-derived CDR1 and CDR2 are SGHRS and YFSETQ. Trimming stripped 5 bases from V and 7 bases from J, with 15 bases between. The CDR3 DNA is TGCGCCAGCAGGTCCCCCCAGGGAGGTGAAGCTTTCTTT. Translating it yields CASRSPQGGEAFF.

The chain carries TRBV4-1 and TRBJ1-1; maybe TRBD1 (5 bases). The CDR3 extends over 16 amino acids. Trimming took 3 bases from V and 5 from J, leaving 19 bases between them. Germline V CDR1 and CDR2: MGHRA, YSYEKL. The CDR3: CASSHLIRVGRTEAFF. CDR3 DNA sequence: TGCGCCAGCAGCCATCTAATTCGGGTGGGACGGACTGAAGCTTTCTTT.

Of note for this clone: The same CDR3 is also encoded by other DNA sequences in this sample. The CDR3 loop is CASRPGLALYNEQFF. The CDR3 nucleotides are TGTGCCAGCCGACCGGGACTAGCGTTATACAATGAGCAGTTCTTC. V is TRBV28 and J is TRBJ2-1; 10 nucleotides align to TRBD2. The germline V gene encodes CDR1 MDHEN and CDR2 SYDVKM. Trimming at V came to 8 bases and at J to 4 bases, leaving 8 bases not matched to a gene. CDR3 length: 15 residues.

The chain combines TRBV28 with TRBJ1-2, with unresolved D. The germline gives CDR1 MDHEN, CDR2 SYDVKM. Trimming took off 6 bases at V and 2 bases at J, with 13 bases between the two ends. This CDR3 spans 14 amino acids. This CDR3 reads CASRPRYRNYGYTF. The CDR3 DNA reads TGTGCCAGCAGACCTCGGTACCGGAACTATGGCTACACCTTC.

This rearrangement joins TRBV4-1 to TRBJ2-2; D is possibly TRBD1 or TRBD2 (5 bases each). The CDR3 length is 15 residues. CDR1 and CDR2 from the germline V gene are MGHRA and YSYEKL. With 4 bases removed from V and 6 bases from J, the gap between germline ends came to 15 bases. CDR3: CASSPTSGPPGELFF. CDR3 coding DNA: TGCGCCAGCAGCCCAACTTCGGGGCCCCCCGGGGAGCTGTTTTTT.

The chain carries TRBV9 and TRBJ2-5, with 8 bases fitting TRBD2. The germline CDR1 and CDR2 sequences are SGDLS and YYNGEE. J was trimmed by 2 bases and V by 0 bases; bases with no gene match: 6. The CDR3 has 16 residues. The chain's CDR3 is CASSVGTSRIQETQYF. CDR3 nucleotide sequence: TGTGCCAGCAGCGTAGGGACTAGCAGAATACAAGAGACCCAGTACTTC.

This sequence joins TRBV9 and TRBJ1-1, with a tentative D call TRBD1 (6 bases). V was pared by 0 bases and J by 4 bases, with 22 bases between. Germline CDR1 reads SGDLS; CDR2 reads YYNGEE. The CDR3 runs to 18 residues. The CDR3 region has the DNA TGTGCCAGCAGCGTAGGGAACAGGGTACTCGACGGGGGCACTGAAGCTTTCTTT. Its translation: CASSVGNRVLDGGTEAFF.

J is TRBJ2-6 and V is TRBV9; 9 bases line up with TRBD1. The CDR3 loop spans 18 amino acids. Trimming at V came to 2 bases and at J to 0 bases, leaving 6 bases not matched to a gene. CDR1 and CDR2 from the germline V gene are SGDLS and YYNGEE. CDR3 region: CASSVNRDRDSGANVLTF. Written as DNA, the CDR3 is TGTGCCAGCAGCGTTAACCGGGACAGGGACTCTGGGGCCAACGTCCTGACTTTC.

The V and J genes are TRBV9 and TRBJ2-3, with 11 positions matching TRBD2. The V segment lost 3 bases and the J segment 4 bases; nucleotides outside the gene matches: 4. The CDR3 is 15 residues long. CDR1 and CDR2 from the germline V gene are SGDLS and YYNGEE. CDR3 residues: CASSDSGRAPDTQYF. For the CDR3, the DNA is TGTGCCAGCAGCGATAGCGGGAGGGCCCCAGATACGCAGTATTTT.

The chain is built from TRBV11-2 and TRBJ2-3; D uncertain. The CDR3 covers 12 residues. The germline V and J ends were trimmed by 6 bases and 6 bases, with 10 bases remaining between them. Germline V gives CDR1 SGHAT, CDR2 FQNNGV. The CDR3 protein is CASRQFPDTQYF. The CDR3 DNA reads TGTGCCAGCAGGCAGTTTCCCGATACGCAGTATTTT.

The J gene is TRBJ2-1, the V gene TRBV9; 7 bases match TRBD2. The V and J ends lost 0 bases and 2 bases, in that order; junction bases with no gene match: 5. Germline V gene sequence: CDR1 SGDLS, CDR2 YYNGEE. The CDR3 length is 16 residues. The CDR3 protein is CASSVGTAGPYNEQFF. CDR3 nucleotides: TGTGCCAGCAGCGTAGGTACAGCGGGACCCTACAATGAGCAGTTCTTC.

The sample holds a few counts of this clone. This specimen includes other DNA sequences encoding the same CDR3. V is TRBV11-2 and J is TRBJ1-3; no firm D call. Trimming pared 1 base from V and 4 bases from J, leaving 8 bases between. The CDR3 runs to 14 residues. Per the germline V gene, CDR1 is SGHAT and CDR2 is FQNNGV. DNA for the CDR3: TGTGCCAGCAGCTTAGGTGGTCCCGGAAACACCATATATTTT. Amino acids: CASSLGGPGNTIYF.

The gene calls are TRBV7-9 and TRBJ2-6; 9 nucleotides agree with TRBD1. Per germline, CDR1 SEHNR and CDR2 FQNEAQ (reference sequence). With 5 bases clipped from V and 0 bases from J, the junction kept 2 bases outside the gene matches. CDR3 size: 16 residues. The CDR3 coding sequence is TGTGCCAGCAGCCCGACAGGGGGCTCTGGGGCCAACGTCCTGACTTTC. This codes for CASSPTGGSGANVLTF.